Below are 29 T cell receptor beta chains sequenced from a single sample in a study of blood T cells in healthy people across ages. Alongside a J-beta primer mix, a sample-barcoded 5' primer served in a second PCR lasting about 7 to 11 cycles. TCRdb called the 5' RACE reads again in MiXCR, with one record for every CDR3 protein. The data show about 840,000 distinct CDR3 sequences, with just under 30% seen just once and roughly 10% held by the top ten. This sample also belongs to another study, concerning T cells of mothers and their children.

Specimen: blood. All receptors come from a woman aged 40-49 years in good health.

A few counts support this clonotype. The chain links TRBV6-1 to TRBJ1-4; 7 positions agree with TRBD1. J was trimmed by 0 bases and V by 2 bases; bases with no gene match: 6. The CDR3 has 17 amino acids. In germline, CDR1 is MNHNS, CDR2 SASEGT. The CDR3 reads CASSERTGSTTNEKLFF. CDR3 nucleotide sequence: TGTGCCAGCAGTGAACGGACAGGTTCAACAACTAATGAAAAACTGTTTTTT.

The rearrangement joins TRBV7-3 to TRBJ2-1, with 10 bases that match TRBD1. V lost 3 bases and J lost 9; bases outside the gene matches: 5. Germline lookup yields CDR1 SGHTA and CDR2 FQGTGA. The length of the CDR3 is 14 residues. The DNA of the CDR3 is TGTGCCAGCAGCTTGGACAGGGGGGCGGGTGAGCAGTTCTTC. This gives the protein CASSLDRGAGEQFF.

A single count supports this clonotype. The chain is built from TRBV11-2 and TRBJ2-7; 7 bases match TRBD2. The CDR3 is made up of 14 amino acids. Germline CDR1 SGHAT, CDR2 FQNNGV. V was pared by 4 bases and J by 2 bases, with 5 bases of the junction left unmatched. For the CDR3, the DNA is TGTGCCAGCAGCTGGGGGGGGGACGCCTACGAGCAGTACTTC. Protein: CASSWGGDAYEQYF.

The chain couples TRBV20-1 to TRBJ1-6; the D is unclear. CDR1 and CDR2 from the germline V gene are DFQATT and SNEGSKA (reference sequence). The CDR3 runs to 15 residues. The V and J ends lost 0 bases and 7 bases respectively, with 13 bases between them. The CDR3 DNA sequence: TGCAGTGCTAGAGACATTGGGGTTGGCAATTCACCCCTCCACTTT. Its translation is CSARDIGVGNSPLHF.

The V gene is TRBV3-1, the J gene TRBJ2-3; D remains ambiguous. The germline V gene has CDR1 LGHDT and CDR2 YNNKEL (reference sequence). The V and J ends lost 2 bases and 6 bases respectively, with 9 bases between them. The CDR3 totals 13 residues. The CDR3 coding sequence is TGTGCCAGCAGCCAATCATCCGGGGATACGCAGTATTTT. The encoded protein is CASSQSSGDTQYF.

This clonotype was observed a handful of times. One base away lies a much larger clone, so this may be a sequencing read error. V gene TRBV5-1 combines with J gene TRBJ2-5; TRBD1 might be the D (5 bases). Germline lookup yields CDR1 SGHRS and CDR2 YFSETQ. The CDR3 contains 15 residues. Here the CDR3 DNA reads TGCGCCAGCTGCTTGGGGCAGCCAGTACAAGAGACCCAGTACTTC. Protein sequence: CASCLGQPVQETQYF.

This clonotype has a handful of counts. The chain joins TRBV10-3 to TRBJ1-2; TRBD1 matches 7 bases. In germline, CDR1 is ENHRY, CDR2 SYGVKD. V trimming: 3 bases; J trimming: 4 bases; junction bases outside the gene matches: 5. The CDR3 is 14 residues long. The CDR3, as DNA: TGTGCCATCAGTGAAGTGGACAGGAGCTATGGCTACACCTTC. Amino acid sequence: CAISEVDRSYGYTF.

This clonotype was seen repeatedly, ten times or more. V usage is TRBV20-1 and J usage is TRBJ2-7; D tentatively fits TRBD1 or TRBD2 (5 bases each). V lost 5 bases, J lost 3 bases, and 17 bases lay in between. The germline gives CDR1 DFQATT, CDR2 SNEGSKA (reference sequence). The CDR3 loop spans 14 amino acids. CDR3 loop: CSAGTGTVHYEQYF. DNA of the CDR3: TGCAGTGCTGGTACCGGGACGGTACACTACGAGCAGTACTTC.

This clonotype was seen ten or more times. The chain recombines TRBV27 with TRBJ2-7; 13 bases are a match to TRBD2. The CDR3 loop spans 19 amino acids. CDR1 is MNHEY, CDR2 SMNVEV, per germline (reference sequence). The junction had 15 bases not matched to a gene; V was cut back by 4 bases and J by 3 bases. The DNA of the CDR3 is TGTGCCAGCAGTTCACGACGGACTAGCGGGGGCTCACATTACTACGAGCAGTACTTC. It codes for CASSSRRTSGGSHYYEQYF.

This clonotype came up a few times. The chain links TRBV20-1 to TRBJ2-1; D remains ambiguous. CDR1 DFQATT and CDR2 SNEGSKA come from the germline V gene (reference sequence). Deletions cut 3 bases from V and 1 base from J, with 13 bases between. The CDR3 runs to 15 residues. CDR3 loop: CSASLQATSYNEQFF. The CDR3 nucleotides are TGCAGTGCTAGCCTCCAGGCGACATCCTACAATGAGCAGTTCTTC.

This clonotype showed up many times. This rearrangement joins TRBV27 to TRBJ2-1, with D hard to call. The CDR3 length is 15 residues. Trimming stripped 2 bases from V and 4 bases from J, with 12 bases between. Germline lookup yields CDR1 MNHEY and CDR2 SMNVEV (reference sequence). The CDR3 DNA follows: TGTGCCAGCAGTTTAGGTGGAAACATATACAATGAGCAGTTCTTC. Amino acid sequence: CASSLGGNIYNEQFF.

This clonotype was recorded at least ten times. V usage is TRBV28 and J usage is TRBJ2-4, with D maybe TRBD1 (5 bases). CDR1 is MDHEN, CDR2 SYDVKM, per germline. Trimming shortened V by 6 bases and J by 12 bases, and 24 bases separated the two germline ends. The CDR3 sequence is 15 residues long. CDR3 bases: TGTGCCAGCAGCATCGGTGGGGCAGTCCGCCCCAGTCAGTACTTC. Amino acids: CASSIGGAVRPSQYF.

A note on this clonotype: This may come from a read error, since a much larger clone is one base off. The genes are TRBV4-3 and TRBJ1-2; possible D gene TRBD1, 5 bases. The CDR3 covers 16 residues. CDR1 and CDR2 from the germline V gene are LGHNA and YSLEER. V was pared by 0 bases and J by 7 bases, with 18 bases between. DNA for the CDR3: TGCGCCAGCAGCCAAGATGGGCAGGGCGGTCTGTTTGGCTACACCTTC. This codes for CASSQDGQGGLFGYTF.

The CDR3 protein is CASSLNVRGRTPLHF. The CDR3 nucleotides read TGCGCCAGCAGCCTCAATGTGAGGGGGAGGACACCCCTCCACTTT. J is TRBJ1-6 and V is TRBV4-1; D perhaps matches TRBD1 (6 bases). Germline CDR1 reads MGHRA; CDR2 reads YSYEKL. The CDR3 is 15 residues long. Trimming left V 4 bases short and J 11 bases short, with 18 bases between.

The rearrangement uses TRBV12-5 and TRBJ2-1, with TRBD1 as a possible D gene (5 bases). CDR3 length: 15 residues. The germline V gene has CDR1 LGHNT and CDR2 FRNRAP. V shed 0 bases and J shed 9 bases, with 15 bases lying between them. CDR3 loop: CASGLVLSGLGEQFF. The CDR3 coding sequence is TGTGCTAGTGGTTTGGTACTTTCAGGGTTGGGTGAGCAGTTCTTC.

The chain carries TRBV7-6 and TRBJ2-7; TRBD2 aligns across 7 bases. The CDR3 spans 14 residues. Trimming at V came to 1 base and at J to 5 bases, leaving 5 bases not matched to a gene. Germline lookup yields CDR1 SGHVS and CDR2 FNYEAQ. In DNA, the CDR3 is TGTGCCAGCAGCTTAGGAGCGGGGTGCCACGAGCAGTACTTC. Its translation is CASSLGAGCHEQYF.

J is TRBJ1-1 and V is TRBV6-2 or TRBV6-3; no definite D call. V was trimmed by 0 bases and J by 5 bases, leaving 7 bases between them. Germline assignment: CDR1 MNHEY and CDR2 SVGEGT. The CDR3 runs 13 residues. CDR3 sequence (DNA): TGTGCCAGCAGTTACTCTCCGGAAACTGAAGCTTTCTTT. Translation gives CASSYSPETEAFF.

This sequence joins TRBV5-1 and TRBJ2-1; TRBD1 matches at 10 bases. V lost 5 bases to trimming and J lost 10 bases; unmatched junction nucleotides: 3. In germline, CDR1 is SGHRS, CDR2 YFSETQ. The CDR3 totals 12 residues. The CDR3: CASRMTGGEQFF. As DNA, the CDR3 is TGCGCCAGCAGGATGACAGGGGGCGAGCAGTTCTTC.

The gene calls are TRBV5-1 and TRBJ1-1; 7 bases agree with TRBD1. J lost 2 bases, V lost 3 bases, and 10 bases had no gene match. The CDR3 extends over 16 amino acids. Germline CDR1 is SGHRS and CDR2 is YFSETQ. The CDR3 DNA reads TGCGCCAGCAGCTATGGGATGACAGGGCCAAACACTGAAGCTTTCTTT. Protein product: CASSYGMTGPNTEAFF.

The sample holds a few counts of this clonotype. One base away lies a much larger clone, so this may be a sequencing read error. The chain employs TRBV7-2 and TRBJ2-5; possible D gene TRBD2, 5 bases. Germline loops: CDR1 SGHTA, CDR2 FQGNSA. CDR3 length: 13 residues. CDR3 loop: CACSTGRSETQYF. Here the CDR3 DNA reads TGTGCCTGCAGCACGGGAAGGTCGGAGACCCAGTACTTC.

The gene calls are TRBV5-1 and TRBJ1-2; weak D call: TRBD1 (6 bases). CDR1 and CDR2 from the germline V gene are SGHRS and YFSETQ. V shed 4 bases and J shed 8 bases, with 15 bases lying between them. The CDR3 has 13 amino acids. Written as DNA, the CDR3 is TGCGCCAGCAGCAACAGGGAAAGTGGCGGCTACACCTTC. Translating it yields CASSNRESGGYTF.

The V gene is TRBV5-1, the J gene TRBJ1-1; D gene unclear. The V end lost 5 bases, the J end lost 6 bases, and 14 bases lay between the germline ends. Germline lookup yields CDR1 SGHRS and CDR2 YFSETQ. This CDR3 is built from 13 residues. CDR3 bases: TGCGCCAGCAGTATCGTCCAGGACGCTGAAGCTTTCTTT. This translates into CASSIVQDAEAFF. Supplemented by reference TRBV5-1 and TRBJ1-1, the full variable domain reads KAGVTQTPRYLIKTRGQQVTLSCSPISGHRSVSWYQQTPGQGLQFLFEYFSETQRNKGNFPGRFSGRQFSNSRSEMNVSTLELGDSALYLCASSIVQDAEAFFGQGTRLTVV.

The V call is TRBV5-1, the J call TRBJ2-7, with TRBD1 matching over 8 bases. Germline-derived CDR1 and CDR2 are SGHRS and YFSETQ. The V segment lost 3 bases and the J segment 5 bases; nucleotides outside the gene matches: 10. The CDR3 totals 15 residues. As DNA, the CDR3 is TGCGCCAGCAGCTCGCAGCCCACAGGGGGAAACGAGCAGTACTTC. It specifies CASSSQPTGGNEQYF. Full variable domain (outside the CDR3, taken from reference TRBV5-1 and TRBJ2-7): KAGVTQTPRYLIKTRGQQVTLSCSPISGHRSVSWYQQTPGQGLQFLFEYFSETQRNKGNFPGRFSGRQFSNSRSEMNVSTLELGDSALYLCASSSQPTGGNEQYFGPGTRLTVT.

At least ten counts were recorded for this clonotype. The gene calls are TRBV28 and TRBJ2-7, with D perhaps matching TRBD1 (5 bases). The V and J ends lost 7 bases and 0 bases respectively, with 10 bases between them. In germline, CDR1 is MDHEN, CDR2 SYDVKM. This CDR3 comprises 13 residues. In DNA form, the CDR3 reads TGTGCCAGCATTCAGGGTGGCTCCTACGAGCAGTACTTC. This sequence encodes CASIQGGSYEQYF.

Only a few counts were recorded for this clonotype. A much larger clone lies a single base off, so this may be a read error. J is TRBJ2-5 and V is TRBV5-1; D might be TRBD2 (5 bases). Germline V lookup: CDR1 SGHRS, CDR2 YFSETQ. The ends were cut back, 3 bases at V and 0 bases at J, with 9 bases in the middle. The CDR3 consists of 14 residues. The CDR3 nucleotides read TGCGCCAGCAGCTGGGCCGGGGACCAAGAGACCCAGTACTTC. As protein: CASSWAGDQETQYF.

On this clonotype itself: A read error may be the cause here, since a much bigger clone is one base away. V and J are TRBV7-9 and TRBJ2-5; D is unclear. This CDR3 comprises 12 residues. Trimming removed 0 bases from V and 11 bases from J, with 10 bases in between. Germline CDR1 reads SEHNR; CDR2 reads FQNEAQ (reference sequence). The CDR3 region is CASSLATNEQYF. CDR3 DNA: TGTGCCAGCAGCTTAGCTACTAATGAGCAGTACTTC.

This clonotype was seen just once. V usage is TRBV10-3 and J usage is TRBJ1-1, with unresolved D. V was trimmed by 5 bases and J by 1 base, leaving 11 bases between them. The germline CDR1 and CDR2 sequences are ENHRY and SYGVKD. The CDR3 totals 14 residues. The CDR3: CAISLLGENTEAFF. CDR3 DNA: TGTGCCATCAGTCTCCTCGGAGAGAACACTGAAGCTTTCTTT.

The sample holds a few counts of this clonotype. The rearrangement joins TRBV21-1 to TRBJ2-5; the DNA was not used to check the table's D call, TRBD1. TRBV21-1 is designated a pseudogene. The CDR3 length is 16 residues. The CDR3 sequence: CASSKRGGGTQETQYF. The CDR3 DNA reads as TGTGCCAGCAGCAAAAGGGGCGGGGGGACTCAAGAGACCCAGTACTTC.

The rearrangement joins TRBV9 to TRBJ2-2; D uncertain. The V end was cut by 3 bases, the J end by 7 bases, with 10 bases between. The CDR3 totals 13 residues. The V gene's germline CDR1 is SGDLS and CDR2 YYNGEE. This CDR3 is CASSAWEDGELFF. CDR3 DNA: TGTGCCAGCAGCGCTTGGGAAGACGGGGAGCTGTTTTTT.